This passage covers 5 T cell receptor beta chains from one sample sequenced in a study of T-cell memory formation after mild COVID-19. Via MiXCR, TCRdb re-called the 5' RACE reads, giving one row per CDR3 protein. Among about 360,000 distinct CDR3 sequences listed, 10% to 15% were seen once. Sequenced: PBMCs or a T cell subset sorted from them (not recorded which). The receptors come from a man between 18 and 35 years old who had mild COVID-19 (a few samples of this study predate the infection). Cell type and time point are not known.

This chain links TRBV10-3 with TRBJ1-1, with D perhaps matching TRBD1 (5 bases). CDR1 is ENHRY, CDR2 SYGVKD, per germline. V lost 10 bases, J lost 8 bases, and 17 bases lay in between. The CDR3 is 12 amino acids. CDR3: CATSGGEWEAFF. The CDR3 DNA is TGTGCCACCTCGGGGGGGGAATGGGAAGCTTTCTTT.

This chain connects TRBV5-1 to TRBJ1-1, with no clear D. Germline values: CDR1 SGHRS, CDR2 YFSETQ. V lost 6 bases and J lost 9, with 12 bases in between. The length of the CDR3 is 11 residues. CDR3 in amino acids: CASTAAGKAFF. The CDR3 coding sequence is TGCGCCAGCACCGCCGCCGGGAAAGCTTTCTTT.

The chain links TRBV7-3 to TRBJ2-3; no clear D gene. The CDR3 sequence is 14 residues long. Germline lookup yields CDR1 SGHTA and CDR2 FQGTGA. Trimming took 3 bases from V and 4 from J, leaving 11 bases between them. CDR3 in DNA: TGTGCCAGCAGCTTTGGGAAAATCGCAGATACGCAGTATTTT. This sequence encodes CASSFGKIADTQYF.

This clonotype appeared a few times. V is TRBV25-1 and J is TRBJ1-1, with a weak D call TRBD1 (5 bases). The CDR3 has 14 residues. V lost 4 bases to trimming and J lost 4 bases, with 13 bases between them. Per the germline V gene, CDR1 is MGHDK and CDR2 is SYGVNS. The CDR3 loop is CASSGYSGVTEAFF. CDR3 sequence (DNA): TGTGCCAGCAGTGGTTATTCGGGGGTCACTGAAGCTTTCTTT.

This chain uses TRBV12-3 or TRBV12-4 with TRBJ1-4; D uncertain. V dropped 3 bases and J dropped 7 bases, with 9 bases sitting between them. This CDR3 region has 13 residues. The DNA of the CDR3 is TGTGCCAGCAGTTTGAGCTGGGGTGAAAAACTGTTTTTT. It is translated as CASSLSWGEKLFF.